The 2 T cell receptor beta chains given below trace back to one sample, sequenced in a study of PD-1 blockade in classical Hodgkin lymphoma (dated by TCRdb to 2018 to 2020). The protocol used for the library was the immunoSEQ multiplex PCR assay. The table was pulled from immuneACCESS by TCRdb, which kept in-frame rearrangements only. Such tables lose some clones; where checked, under half of the loss comes from unresolved V genes, and the rest has no known cause. The sample table holds some 28,000 clones, of which roughly 90% were seen once. The ten largest clones capture about 3.8% of the sample. Sample time point, as interpreted from the label and publication: newly diagnosed, previously untreated cHL patient sample. The sequenced sample consisted of peripheral blood mononuclear cells (PBMCs). The source of these receptors is a human donor with classical Hodgkin lymphoma.

J is TRBJ1-5 and V is TRBV6-5, with D hard to call. Trimming took off 0 bases at V and 6 bases at J, with 12 bases between the two ends. The CDR3 contains 15 residues. The germline V gene encodes CDR1 MNHEY and CDR2 SVGAGI. The CDR3 loop reads CASSYSMVVGQPQHF. As DNA, the CDR3 is TGTGCCAGCAGTTACTCGATGGTGGTGGGTCAGCCCCAGCATTTT.

This clone was counted a few times. The chain employs TRBV6-5 and TRBJ2-5, with a possible D match to TRBD1 (6 bases). The CDR3 has 14 residues. Germline V gives CDR1 MNHEY, CDR2 SVGAGI. V was trimmed by 6 bases and J by 5 bases, leaving 16 bases between them. CDR3 loop: CASRTQQGRETQYF. The CDR3 bases are TGTGCCAGCAGGACCCAACAGGGCCGGGAGACCCAGTACTTC.